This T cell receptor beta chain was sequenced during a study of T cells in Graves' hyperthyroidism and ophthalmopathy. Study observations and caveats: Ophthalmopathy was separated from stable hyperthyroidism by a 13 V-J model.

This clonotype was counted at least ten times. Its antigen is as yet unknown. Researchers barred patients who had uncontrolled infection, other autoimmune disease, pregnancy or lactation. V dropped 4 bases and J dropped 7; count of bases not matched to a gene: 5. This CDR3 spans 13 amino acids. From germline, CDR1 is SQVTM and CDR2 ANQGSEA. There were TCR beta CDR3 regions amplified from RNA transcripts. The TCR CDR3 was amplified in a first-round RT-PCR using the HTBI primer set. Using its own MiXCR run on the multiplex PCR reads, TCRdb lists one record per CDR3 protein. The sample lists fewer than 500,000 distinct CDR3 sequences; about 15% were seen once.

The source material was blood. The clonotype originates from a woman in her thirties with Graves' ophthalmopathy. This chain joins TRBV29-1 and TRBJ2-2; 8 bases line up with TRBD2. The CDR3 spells CSVGKLAVGELFF. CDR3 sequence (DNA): TGCAGCGTTGGTAAACTAGCGGTCGGGGAGCTGTTTTTT.